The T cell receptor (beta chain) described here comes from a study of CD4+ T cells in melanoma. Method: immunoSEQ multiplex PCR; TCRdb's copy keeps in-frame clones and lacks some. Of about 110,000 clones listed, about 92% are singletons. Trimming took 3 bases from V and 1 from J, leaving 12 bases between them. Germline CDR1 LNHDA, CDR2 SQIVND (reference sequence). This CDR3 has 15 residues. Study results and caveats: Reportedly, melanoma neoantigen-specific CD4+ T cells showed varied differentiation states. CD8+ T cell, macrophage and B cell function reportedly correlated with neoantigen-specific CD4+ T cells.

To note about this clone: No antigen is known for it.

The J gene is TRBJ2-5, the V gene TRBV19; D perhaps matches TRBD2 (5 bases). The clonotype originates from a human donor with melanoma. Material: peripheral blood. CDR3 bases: TGTGCCAGTAGTATCCCGGGCGGGCCCCAAGAGACCCAGTACTTC. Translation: CASSIPGGPQETQYF.